This T cell receptor beta chain was captured by sequencing in a study of human T cells and chemical hapten exposure. Overall study: There were weekly diphenylcyclopropenone doses to the scalp for patients throughout the roughly 24-week study.

CDR3 length equals 14 residues. Germline CDR1 is KGHSH and CDR2 is LQKENI. V was clipped by 6 bases and J by 3 bases; unmatched bases: 5. Individual cDNA molecules received unique molecular identifiers in the library. In the source study's methods: There were a median of around 100,000 TCRs per sample, with a range from roughly 20,000 to 690,600. Using its own MiXCR run on the RACE reads, TCRdb lists one record per CDR3 protein. The V and J calls follow TCRdb's processing rather than the paper's. Among roughly 90,000 distinct CDR3 sequences listed, 9.5% to 13% were seen once. Time point given: patch test 3, about 24 weeks after DPC sensitization. The treatment denotes: therapeutic diphenylcyclopropenone sensitization with weekly scalp DPC. Study-wide points: The number of TCRs above 1 in 1000 frequency did not change after DPC sensitization.

With regard to this clonotype: The antigen is undetermined.

This sequence was found in a woman younger than 45 with alopecia areata. Some clones in this sample may be carry-over from other donors' samples. The genes are TRBV18 and TRBJ2-7; 10 nucleotides agree with TRBD1. Here the sequenced sample was whole blood, taken in connection with sensitization to the hapten diphenylcyclopropenone (DPC). The CDR3 nucleotides read TGTGCCAGCTCCTGGGACAGGGGAAACTACGAGCAGTACTTC. Encoded protein: CASSWDRGNYEQYF.